This section outlines one T cell receptor (beta chain) sequence together with its context. The antigen remains undetermined. The sample is drawn from a study of cytomegalovirus exposure and HLA in healthy donors. In the study overall: The 120 or so validation repertoires used the same platform as the 550 to 850 first-cohort repertoires (as reported by a later analysis). Overall study findings and caveats: Some TCR beta chains (around 180 of them) were listed as cytomegalovirus-associated. In vitro assays verified that three CMV-associated chains recognized CMV antigens specifically.

Here immunoSEQ multiplex PCR was the method, and the copy in TCRdb shows in-frame clones only, minus some. The sample consists of 200,000 to 300,000 clones, roughly 87% of them appearing once. The sequence derives from a man aged 18-30 years in good health and CMV-seropositive. The specimen was PBMCs.

CDR3 sequence (DNA): TGTGCCAGTAGCCTTTGGGGCCTCGGGTACAATGAGCAGTTCTTC. Protein sequence: CASSLWGLGYNEQFF. The chain combines TRBV19 with TRBJ2-1, with a possible D match to TRBD1 (5 bases). The V gene lost 6 bases and the J gene lost 4 bases, with 16 bases spanning the gap. CDR1 and CDR2 from the germline V gene are LNHDA and SQIVND (reference sequence). This CDR3 is 15 amino acids long.